The 21 T cell receptor beta chains in this list originate from one sample, sequenced in a study of cytomegalovirus exposure and HLA in healthy donors. This PCR relied on a set of 60 Vbeta primers and 13 Jbeta primers. TCRdb keeps only in-frame clones here, not all; method: immunoSEQ multiplex PCR. The table has approximately 70,000 clones, 70% to 90% seen once. Sequencing input: PBMCs. All receptors derive from a woman in her twenties or thirties in good health and CMV-seronegative.

The chain uses TRBV9 and TRBJ2-3, with D possibly matching TRBD1 (5 bases). CDR1 is SGDLS and CDR2 is YYNGEE in the germline V gene. This CDR3 has 15 amino acids. Trimming took 1 base from V and 1 from J, leaving 10 bases between them. CDR3 coding DNA: TGTGCCAGCAGCGTATCCCAGGGCCGCACAGATACGCAGTATTTT. Residues: CASSVSQGRTDTQYF.

This chain joins TRBV9 and TRBJ2-7; TRBD2 agrees at 7 bases. This CDR3 region has 14 residues. Germline V gene data show CDR1 as SGDLS and CDR2 as YYNGEE. The V gene end was trimmed by 1 base and the J gene end by 7 bases; junction bases not matched to a gene: 8. DNA for the CDR3: TGTGCCAGCAGCGTATATGGATCGGGAGGAGAGCAGTACTTC. This sequence encodes CASSVYGSGGEQYF.

This chain connects TRBV5-4 to TRBJ1-4; a possible D gene is TRBD1 (5 bases). Germline V gene sequence: CDR1 SGHNT, CDR2 YYREEE (reference sequence). The CDR3 is 13 amino acids. Trimming left V 5 bases short and J 10 bases short, with 15 bases between. This chain's CDR3 is CASSGDRPGKLFF. CDR3 nucleotides: TGTGCCAGCAGTGGTGACAGACCGGGAAAACTGTTTTTT.

The chain couples TRBV11-2 to TRBJ2-5, with 10 bases aligning to TRBD2. The CDR3 length is 17 residues. After removal of 2 bases from V and 4 bases from J, the junction contained 10 bases not matched to a gene. Germline CDR1 SGHAT, CDR2 FQNNGV. The CDR3 spells CASSLRHSASGGETQYF. The CDR3, as DNA: TGTGCCAGCAGCTTAAGGCATAGCGCTAGCGGGGGAGAGACCCAGTACTTC.

V gene TRBV2 combines with J gene TRBJ2-7, with TRBD2 as a possible D gene (6 bases). There are 14 residues in the CDR3. Germline lookup yields CDR1 SNHLY and CDR2 FYNNEI. V was pared by 4 bases and J by 5 bases, with 15 bases between. The DNA for the CDR3 is TGTGCCAGCAGTGCTACACGGGAGACCAACGAGCAGTACTTC. Translated: CASSATRETNEQYF.

A single count supports this clone. The V gene is TRBV7-9, the J gene TRBJ2-1; D is possibly TRBD2 (6 bases). Germline CDR1 reads SEHNR; CDR2 reads FQNEAQ (reference sequence). CDR3 size: 12 residues. Trimming removed 1 base at V and 10 bases at J, with 8 bases between. The CDR3 region is CASSLGGGEQFF. DNA of the CDR3: TGTGCCAGCAGCTTAGGTGGGGGGGAGCAGTTCTTC.

This clone has only a few counts. V is TRBV27 and J is TRBJ2-5; 10 bases are shared with TRBD2. J lost 4 bases, V lost 6 bases, and 2 bases had no gene match. The V gene's germline CDR1 is MNHEY and CDR2 SMNVEV (reference sequence). This CDR3 spans 13 amino acids. The CDR3 bases are TGTGCCAGCAGGGCTAGCGGGGGAGAGACCCAGTACTTC. Amino acid sequence: CASRASGGETQYF.

The gene calls are TRBV7-2 and TRBJ2-1; D possibly corresponds to TRBD2 (7 bases). Trimming stripped 5 bases from V and 1 base from J, with 24 bases between. This CDR3 comprises 19 residues. In germline, CDR1 is SGHTA, CDR2 FQGNSA. This CDR3 reads CASSLPPRGAPISYNEQFF. The CDR3 coding sequence is TGTGCCAGCAGCCTCCCCCCTCGGGGGGCCCCTATTTCCTACAATGAGCAGTTCTTC.

The rearrangement joins TRBV13 to TRBJ2-5, with 14 nucleotides matching TRBD2. CDR3 length equals 15 residues. The ends lost 3 bases at V and 5 bases at J; junction bases unmatched: 2. The germline CDR1 and CDR2 sequences are PRHDT and FYEKMQ (reference sequence). CDR3 sequence (DNA): TGTGCCAGCAGCTTGGGACTAGCGGGGGCCGAGACCCAGTACTTC. Protein: CASSLGLAGAETQYF. The variable domain in full, completed from reference TRBV13 and TRBJ2-5, reads AAGVIQSPRHLIKEKRETATLKCYPIPRHDTVYWYQQGPGQDPQFLISFYEKMQSDKGSIPDRFSAQQFSDYHSELNMSSLELGDSALYFCASSLGLAGAETQYFGPGTRLLVL.

The rearrangement links TRBV6-5 to TRBJ1-5, with a possible D match to TRBD1 (6 bases). From germline, CDR1 is MNHEY and CDR2 SVGAGI. The CDR3 has 15 amino acids. V lost 2 bases, J lost 2 bases, and 10 bases lay in between. As DNA, the CDR3 is TGTGCCAGCAGTTACCTGGGGGCAGGCAATCAGCCCCAGCATTTT. Protein: CASSYLGAGNQPQHF.

This chain joins TRBV2 and TRBJ2-7; TRBD2 is a possible D gene (7 bases). There are 15 residues in the CDR3. Germline CDR1 SNHLY, CDR2 FYNNEI. V lost 9 bases to trimming and J lost 6 bases, with 24 bases between them. The CDR3 here is CASSPSLVGGVEQYF. In nucleotides, the CDR3 is TGTGCCAGTTCCCCTTCTCTAGTAGGGGGGGTCGAGCAGTACTTC.

V gene TRBV4-3 combines with J gene TRBJ2-6; D unclear. The V end lost 2 bases, the J end lost 1 base, and 15 bases lay between the germline ends. CDR3 length: 18 amino acids. Germline-derived CDR1 and CDR2 are LGHNA and YSLEER. In nucleotides, the CDR3 is TGCGCCAGCAGCCAACGTCGCAGGTCCGAGTCTGGGGCCAACGTCCTGACTTTC. This encodes CASSQRRRSESGANVLTF.

The CDR3 loop is CTSSQEQGRANEQFF. The CDR3 DNA reads TGCACCAGCAGCCAAGAACAGGGAAGGGCCAATGAGCAGTTCTTC. The chain is built from TRBV1 and TRBJ2-1; TRBD1 was called by the table and not checked on the DNA. TRBV1 is labeled a pseudogene. This CDR3 spans 15 amino acids.

J is TRBJ1-1 and V is TRBV2; the D is unclear. CDR1 SNHLY and CDR2 FYNNEI come from the germline V gene. V was pared by 4 bases and J by 1 base, with 7 bases between. The CDR3 has 13 amino acids. The CDR3 region is CASSGAANTEAFF. In DNA, the CDR3 is TGTGCCAGCAGTGGGGCAGCGAACACTGAAGCTTTCTTT.

V and J are TRBV19 and TRBJ1-4; D is unresolved. The CDR3 has 11 amino acids. Germline CDR1 LNHDA, CDR2 SQIVND (reference sequence). Deletions cut 6 bases from V and 8 bases from J, with 7 bases between. In nucleotides, the CDR3 is TGTGCCAGTAGGCAGGTAGAAAAACTGTTTTTT. Amino acid sequence: CASRQVEKLFF. Full variable domain (remainder filled in from reference TRBV19 and TRBJ1-4): DGGITQSPKYLFRKEGQNVTLSCEQNLNHDAMYWYRQDPGQGLRLIYYSQIVNDFQKGDIAEGYSVSREKKESFPLTVTSAQKNPTAFYLCASRQVEKLFFGSGTQLSVL.

The gene calls are TRBV5-1 and TRBJ2-4; 8 bases agree with TRBD2. CDR1 is SGHRS and CDR2 is YFSETQ in the germline V gene. This CDR3 contains 16 residues. V shed 4 bases and J 6 bases; nucleotides not matched to a gene: 12. The CDR3 reads CASSTLAGQVGNIQYF. As DNA, the CDR3 is TGCGCCAGCAGCACATTAGCGGGGCAGGTGGGAAACATTCAGTACTTC.

As regards this clone: Different DNA sequences within this sample yield the same CDR3. The chain employs TRBV30 and TRBJ1-2; the match to TRBD1 covers 8 bases. The germline gives CDR1 GTSNPN, CDR2 SVGIG (reference sequence). The CDR3 contains 13 residues. V trimming: 3 bases; J trimming: 4 bases; junction bases outside the gene matches: 4. CDR3 protein: CAWSLTGGYGYTF. The CDR3 DNA is TGTGCCTGGAGCTTAACAGGGGGCTATGGCTACACCTTC.

The V gene is TRBV11-3, the J gene TRBJ1-1; D perhaps matches TRBD1 (5 bases). This CDR3 is built from 17 residues. CDR1 is SGHNT, CDR2 YENEEA, per germline. The germline V and J ends were trimmed by 5 bases and 1 base, with 20 bases remaining between them. CDR3 nucleotide sequence: TGTGCCAGCAGCCCAGGGATCTCGGCTTATGAGAACACTGAAGCTTTCTTT. Translating it yields CASSPGISAYENTEAFF. Together with reference TRBV11-3 and TRBJ1-1, the CDR3 gives the full variable domain: EAGVVQSPRYKIIEKKQPVAFWCNPISGHNTLYWYLQNLGQGPELLIRYENEEAVDDSQLPKDRFSAERLKGVDSTLKIQPAELGDSAVYLCASSPGISAYENTEAFFGQGTRLTVV.

V usage is TRBV6-5 and J usage is TRBJ1-2; no clear D gene. Germline V gene data show CDR1 as MNHEY and CDR2 as SVGAGI. Between the trimmed V and J ends, which lost 0 bases and 6 bases, there was a span of 14 bases. The CDR3 runs 15 residues. CDR3: CASSYSIGGENGYTF. In DNA, the CDR3 is TGTGCCAGCAGTTACTCGATCGGCGGGGAGAATGGCTACACCTTC.

The chain employs TRBV29-1 and TRBJ2-2, with D perhaps matching TRBD1 (6 bases). This CDR3 has 13 residues. The V gene's germline CDR1 is SQVTM and CDR2 ANQGSEA. Trimming removed 7 bases at V and 0 bases at J, with 9 bases between. CDR3 region: CSGGHPNTGELFF. The CDR3 DNA follows: TGCAGCGGGGGACATCCGAACACCGGGGAGCTGTTTTTT.

V gene TRBV11-2 combines with J gene TRBJ1-1; TRBD1 matches 7 bases. The CDR3 runs to 14 residues. Trimming at V came to 2 bases and at J to 3 bases, leaving 3 bases not matched to a gene. Germline V gene sequence: CDR1 SGHAT, CDR2 FQNNGV. CDR3 region: CASSLQTGYTEAFF. The CDR3 DNA reads as TGTGCCAGCAGCTTACAGACAGGGTACACTGAAGCTTTCTTT.